This entry describes one TCR beta chain. The CDR3 covers 14 residues. From germline, CDR1 is MGHDK and CDR2 SYGVNS. V gave up 7 bases and J gave up 7 bases, with 19 bases separating them. In the study's own analysis: Reference gene primer amplification in the assay estimated nucleated cell counts. TCRdb's copy holds only in-frame clones and misses some; the assay was immunoSEQ multiplex PCR. That table supplies the V and J calls and clone size; D and trimming were determined from the DNA. This table has approximately 160,000 clones, about 82% appearing once. This sample was included in a study of blood T cell repertoires in COVID-19. In the study overall: COVID-19 samples, acute and convalescent, were from the United States, Italy and Spain. Sources were T cells, B-cell-depleted T cells, or PBMCs; the material itself was cDNA or gDNA.

This TCR was recovered from a man aged 50 to 59 with active or convalescent COVID-19. This chain connects TRBV25-1 to TRBJ1-1, with D unresolved. Source material: peripheral blood. The DNA of the CDR3 is TGTGCCAGCATCCAAAGCAACGGGGTAGGTGAAGCTTTCTTT. It specifies CASIQSNGVGEAFF.